Below are 20 T cell receptor beta chains sequenced from a single sample in a study of shared clonotypes between healthy human individuals. Method: immunoSEQ multiplex PCR; TCRdb's copy keeps in-frame clones and lacks some. The sample lists roughly 1.5 million clones; roughly 98% were seen once. Sequencing input: naive CD4+ T cells sorted from blood. The subset is: CD45RA+ positively selected. The receptors stem from a man younger than 45 in good health.

The gene calls are TRBV21-1 and TRBJ2-7; the table calls TRBD1, which could not be checked here. TRBV21-1 is annotated as a pseudogene. The CDR3 consists of 14 residues. CDR3 in amino acids: CASSPDGRGYEQYF. The CDR3 DNA sequence: TGTGCCAGCAGCCCTGACGGAAGGGGCTACGAGCAGTACTTC.

This clone was seen a single time. The rearrangement uses TRBV7-2 and TRBJ2-7; D not resolved. Germline V CDR1 and CDR2: SGHTA, FQGNSA. Trimming took off 1 base at V and 7 bases at J, with 14 bases between the two ends. This CDR3 is 14 amino acids long. The CDR3 is CASSLVVDVGEQYF. In nucleotides, the CDR3 is TGTGCCAGCAGCTTAGTCGTGGACGTAGGGGAGCAGTACTTC.

The V gene is TRBV6-5, the J gene TRBJ2-7; 9 bases are a match to TRBD1. The V and J ends lost 7 bases and 3 bases, in that order; junction bases with no gene match: 10. The length of the CDR3 is 15 residues. Germline V gene lookup returns CDR1 MNHEY and CDR2 SVGAGI. Written as DNA, the CDR3 is TGTGCCAGCAACTCGATCCCGGGACAGGGCTACGAGCAGTACTTC. It is translated as CASNSIPGQGYEQYF.

This chain joins TRBV10-3 and TRBJ1-1; D is unresolved. V lost 6 bases to trimming and J lost 3 bases, with 8 bases between them. The CDR3 is made up of 12 amino acids. Germline CDR1 is ENHRY and CDR2 is SYGVKD. CDR3 sequence: CAIRRRDTEAFF. The CDR3 DNA sequence: TGTGCCATCAGACGGAGGGACACTGAAGCTTTCTTT.

This chain's CDR3 is CASSSRMTYEQYF. The CDR3 region has the DNA TGTGCCAGCAGCTCCCGGATGACCTACGAGCAGTACTTC. The rearrangement links TRBV7-8 to TRBJ2-7; D unclear. CDR3 size: 13 residues. Germline CDR1 SGHVS, CDR2 FQNEAQ. Between the trimmed V and J ends, which lost 4 bases and 2 bases, there was a span of 9 bases.

V usage is TRBV7-2 and J usage is TRBJ2-4, with D possibly being TRBD2 (6 bases). The ends were cut back, 4 bases at V and 8 bases at J, with 15 bases in the middle. Germline assignment: CDR1 SGHTA and CDR2 FQGNSA. There are 14 residues in the CDR3. The CDR3 bases are TGTGCCAGCAGCTCCGGGGGTGGTGCGGACATTCAGTACTTC. It codes for CASSSGGGADIQYF.

The chain carries TRBV7-3 and TRBJ1-2, with D possibly being TRBD1 (6 bases). The CDR3 length is 16 residues. Germline values: CDR1 SGHTA, CDR2 FQGTGA. Trimming removed 5 bases at V and 2 bases at J, with 18 bases between. In DNA form, the CDR3 reads TGTGCCAGCAGCCCCGAGGTAGGGGGAGGGAACTATGGCTACACCTTC. It translates to CASSPEVGGGNYGYTF. Full variable domain (rest looked up from reference TRBV7-3 and TRBJ1-2): GAGVSQTPSNKVTEKGKYVELRCDPISGHTALYWYRQSLGQGPEFLIYFQGTGAADDSGLPNDRFFAVRPEGSVSTLKIQRTERGDSAVYLCASSPEVGGGNYGYTFGSGTRLTVV.

The rearrangement links TRBV7-2 to TRBJ2-3, with a weak D call TRBD1 (5 bases). V was pared by 5 bases and J by 6 bases, with 12 bases between. Looked up from germline, CDR1 is SGHTA and CDR2 is FQGNSA. CDR3 size: 13 residues. CDR3 sequence (DNA): TGTGCCAGCAGCCCCGGCAGGGTTGATACGCAGTATTTT. It specifies CASSPGRVDTQYF.

With regard to this clone: Other DNA sequences in the sample encode the same CDR3. This chain uses TRBV29-1 with TRBJ2-2; D is possibly TRBD2 (6 bases). CDR1 and CDR2 from the germline V gene are SQVTM and ANQGSEA. Deletions cut 7 bases from V and 1 base from J, with 7 bases between. This CDR3 has 12 amino acids. Here the CDR3 DNA reads TGCAGCGCGGGAGAGAACACCGGGGAGCTGTTTTTT. It is translated as CSAGENTGELFF.

V usage is TRBV5-6 and J usage is TRBJ1-2; D gene unclear. The CDR3 is 16 amino acids. CDR1 and CDR2 from the germline V gene are SGHDT and YYEEEE. V was cut by 4 bases and J by 2 bases, with 18 bases left in between. The CDR3 DNA reads TGTGCCAGCAGCCCTCTCGGACGTAACAAGAACTATGGCTACACCTTC. This translates into CASSPLGRNKNYGYTF.

This clone was seen once. This chain joins TRBV29-1 and TRBJ2-7; 8 nucleotides agree with TRBD2. The CDR3 is 12 amino acids. The trim removed 5 bases at V and 3 bases at J, leaving 3 bases unmatched. CDR1 and CDR2 (germline): SQVTM, ANQGSEA. The chain's CDR3 is CSVSTSGYEQYF. The CDR3 nucleotides are TGCAGCGTTTCAACTAGCGGCTACGAGCAGTACTTC.

The sample holds one count of this clone. The rearrangement uses TRBV11-2 and TRBJ2-7, with unresolved D. Trimming cost V 5 bases and J 3 bases, with 11 bases left between them. The V gene's germline CDR1 is SGHAT and CDR2 FQNNGV. This CDR3 comprises 13 residues. This chain's CDR3 is CASSAITVYEQYF. In DNA form, the CDR3 reads TGTGCCAGCAGCGCCATAACGGTCTACGAGCAGTACTTC.

The V call is TRBV5-4, the J call TRBJ2-7; 12 nucleotides match TRBD2. This CDR3 spans 17 amino acids. The ends lost 4 bases at V and 5 bases at J; junction bases unmatched: 13. Germline assignment: CDR1 SGHNT and CDR2 YYREEE (reference sequence). DNA for the CDR3: TGTGCCAGCAGCCTGGACCTTCTAGCGGGAGGGCCCCACGAGCAGTACTTC. Translated, it gives CASSLDLLAGGPHEQYF.

V gene TRBV1 combines with J gene TRBJ2-7. TRBV1 is a pseudogene locus. CDR3 length: 16 residues. The CDR3 DNA reads as TGCACCAGCAGCCAAGATCAGTTCCTCGTAGCCTACGAGCAGTACTTC. Protein: CTSSQDQFLVAYEQYF.

The chain is built from TRBV4-3 and TRBJ2-1, with a tentative D call TRBD2 (5 bases). V lost 0 bases, J lost 4 bases, and 13 bases lay in between. The CDR3 is 16 amino acids. The germline gives CDR1 LGHNA, CDR2 YSLEER. DNA of the CDR3: TGCGCCAGCAGCCAAGATCAGGCTAGCAGATACAATGAGCAGTTCTTC. This gives the protein CASSQDQASRYNEQFF.

This sequence joins TRBV5-1 and TRBJ2-7, with D maybe TRBD1 (6 bases). CDR3 length: 12 residues. Germline loops: CDR1 SGHRS, CDR2 YFSETQ. Trimming removed 2 bases from V and 5 bases from J, with 8 bases in between. The CDR3 spells CASSFRGNEQYF. In DNA form, the CDR3 reads TGCGCCAGCAGCTTCAGGGGAAACGAGCAGTACTTC.

Here the CDR3 DNA reads TGTGCCAGCAGCTTAGGTGACTGGCGGGACACCGGGGAGCTGTTTTTT. Translated: CASSLGDWRDTGELFF. The chain recombines TRBV11-2 with TRBJ2-2; maybe TRBD2 (5 bases). There are 16 residues in the CDR3. Trimming removed 1 base at V and 3 bases at J, with 12 bases between. Germline CDR1 is SGHAT and CDR2 is FQNNGV.

The chain carries TRBV18 and TRBJ2-5; D is possibly TRBD1 (5 bases). Germline loops: CDR1 KGHSH, CDR2 LQKENI. V gave up 4 bases and J gave up 2 bases, with 14 bases separating them. The CDR3 contains 15 residues. CDR3 residues: CASSHRDRTQETQYF. The CDR3 DNA is TGTGCCAGCTCACACCGTGACAGAACTCAAGAGACCCAGTACTTC.

V usage is TRBV27 and J usage is TRBJ2-2; 8 bases line up with TRBD1. CDR3 length: 15 residues. Unmatched junction bases numbered 8, after V lost 5 bases and J lost 6 bases. Germline V lookup: CDR1 MNHEY, CDR2 SMNVEV (reference sequence). CDR3 DNA: TGTGCCAGCAGTCCGGTGACAGGGGTCCCCGGGGAGCTGTTTTTT. Translated: CASSPVTGVPGELFF.

The chain links TRBV28 to TRBJ2-2; weak D call: TRBD2 (5 bases). Trimming pared 5 bases from V and 13 bases from J, leaving 17 bases between. CDR1 and CDR2 from the germline V gene are MDHEN and SYDVKM. The CDR3 totals 13 residues. CDR3 DNA sequence: TGTGCCAGCAGTCCGTTTTCGGGAATGTGGCTGTTTTTT. This translates into CASSPFSGMWLFF.